This T cell receptor beta chain appears in the sequencing data of a study of blood T cell repertoires in COVID-19. For the study at large: Samples came from the United States, Italy and Spain, spanning acute and convalescent COVID-19. Nucleic acid was either cDNA or gDNA, and it came from T cells, B-cell-depleted T cells, or PBMCs.

Trimming pared 7 bases from V and 3 bases from J, leaving 20 bases between. This CDR3 is built from 17 residues. Per germline, CDR1 KGHDR and CDR2 SFDVKD. Per the original data handling: The authors estimated nucleated cell counts from reference gene primer amplification. Repertoires were generated with immunoSEQ multiplex PCR, while TCRdb's copy carries only in-frame clones and drops some. The DNA was the basis for D and trimming; V, J and clone size are from that table. This sample carries under 200,000 clones, roughly 88% of them seen once, and the ten largest clones take less than 3%. The clonotype originates from an older woman with acute or convalescent COVID-19. Source material: peripheral blood. V and J are TRBV24-1 and TRBJ1-4; D possibly corresponds to TRBD1 (6 bases). Here the CDR3 reads CATRRDNFASPNEKLFF. CDR3 nucleotide sequence: TGTGCCACCAGGAGGGACAACTTCGCCTCCCCTAATGAAAAACTGTTTTTT.